The clone carrying this T cell receptor beta chain was counted a few times. The source of the sample is a study of early T cells in non-severe SARS-CoV-2 infection. Tagging with unique molecular identifiers was applied to individual cDNA molecules. TCRdb itself ran the 5' RACE reads through MiXCR, one entry per CDR3 protein. The data contain roughly 54,000 distinct CDR3 sequences, approximately 12% of them singletons. Trimming removed 3 bases from V and 0 bases from J, with 8 bases in between. CDR1 is LGHDT and CDR2 is YNNKEL in the germline V gene (reference sequence). This CDR3 comprises 14 residues.

The sequence was obtained from an adult who was a healthcare worker with PCR-confirmed SARS-CoV-2 infection or an uninfected control (not recorded which). Source material: whole blood. The chain is built from TRBV3-1 and TRBJ1-1; D ambiguous. The CDR3 loop is CASSHVTLNTEAFF. The CDR3 DNA sequence: TGTGCCAGCAGCCATGTTACACTGAACACTGAAGCTTTCTTT. Complete variable domain (other parts from reference TRBV3-1 and TRBJ1-1): DTAVSQTPKYLVTQMGNDKSIKCEQNLGHDTMYWYKQDSKKFLKIMFSYNNKELIINETVPNRFSPKSPDKAHLNLHINSLELGDSAVYFCASSHVTLNTEAFFGQGTRLTVV.